This T cell receptor beta chain derives from a study of technical replicates of blood from a few donors. The table came from immunoSEQ multiplex PCR; TCRdb's copy has only in-frame clones and leaves some out. The table lists 80,000 or so clones, under 99% of them singletons. With V trimmed by 8 bases and J by 5 bases, 8 bases remained unmatched. CDR3 length: 14 amino acids. Looked up from germline, CDR1 is MDHEN and CDR2 is SYDVKM. Material: T cells isolated from PBMCs. J is TRBJ1-4 and V is TRBV28; 7 nucleotides line up with TRBD1. The receptor was isolated from a human donor in good health. The CDR3 coding sequence is TGTGCCAGCTCAATACAGGGGCGCAATGAAAAACTGTTTTTT. This codes for CASSIQGRNEKLFF.